This T cell receptor beta chain comes out of a study of Graves' ophthalmopathy and Graves' hyperthyroidism. RNA transcripts provided the template for amplifying TCR beta CDR3 regions. After a first-round RT-PCR with HTBI primers, a second-round multiplex PCR was run. In TCRdb, the multiplex PCR reads were re-called with MiXCR into one record per CDR3 protein. This repertoire shows 200,000 to 250,000 distinct CDR3 sequences, around 50% found once; its top ten account for roughly 50%. This clonotype turned up a few times. Mismatch with germline at one junction end may stem from a read error. Disease in donors with ophthalmopathy had moderate-to-severe activity, CAS ≥3, NOSPECS ≥4 and under 3 months' duration. The CDR3 contains 14 residues. Germline CDR1 SSHAT, CDR2 FNYEAQ (reference sequence).

The specimen was peripheral blood. The genes are TRBV7-7 and TRBJ2-7, with 7 nucleotides matching TRBD1. The receptor was derived from an adult man with Graves' ophthalmopathy. The DNA of the CDR3 is TGTGCTAGCAGCATAGCTCAGGGGGACTACGAGCAGTACTTC. It is translated as CASSIAQGDYEQYF.